One sample yielded the 32 T cell receptor beta chains listed below, sequenced in a study of cytomegalovirus exposure and HLA in healthy donors. Primers for the PCR totalled 60 Vbeta and 13 Jbeta. The repertoire was sequenced with immunoSEQ multiplex PCR; TCRdb's copy has only in-frame clones and lacks some. The sample carries around 150,000 clones, about 71% recorded once. Sequenced sample: PBMCs. The receptors come from a young woman in good health and CMV-seronegative.

This clone was detected a few times. V and J are TRBV2 and TRBJ2-1; 10 bases line up with TRBD2. V lost 0 bases to trimming and J lost 6 bases; unmatched junction nucleotides: 5. Per germline, CDR1 SNHLY and CDR2 FYNNEI. This CDR3 has 16 amino acids. The CDR3 coding sequence is TGTGCCAGCAGTGAAGCGTTCCAGCGGGGGGGCAATGAGCAGTTCTTC. This encodes CASSEAFQRGGNEQFF.

In this sample, this clone turned up once. This sequence joins TRBV4-1 and TRBJ1-2; TRBD1 might be the D (5 bases). The length of the CDR3 is 14 residues. The V gene's germline CDR1 is MGHRA and CDR2 YSYEKL. The germline V and J ends were trimmed by 0 bases and 5 bases, with 10 bases remaining between them. The CDR3 loop is CASSQDPGQYGYTF. DNA of the CDR3: TGCGCCAGCAGCCAAGACCCAGGGCAGTATGGCTACACCTTC.

The chain links TRBV2 to TRBJ2-5; 7 nucleotides line up with TRBD2. Germline V gene data show CDR1 as SNHLY and CDR2 as FYNNEI. The CDR3 length is 15 residues. V dropped 10 bases and J dropped 0; count of bases not matched to a gene: 11. The CDR3 nucleotides read TGTGCCACCGGGGAGGGCGGGGCAAACCAAGAGACCCAGTACTTC. Amino acids: CATGEGGANQETQYF.

The rearrangement uses TRBV28 and TRBJ1-5, with 8 nucleotides matching TRBD1. With V trimmed by 4 bases and J by 4 bases, 12 bases remained unmatched. Germline V CDR1 and CDR2: MDHEN, SYDVKM. CDR3 length equals 17 residues. The CDR3 DNA sequence: TGTGCCAGCAGTTCCTCCCCATGGACAGGGCAAAATCAGCCCCAGCATTTT. Translating it yields CASSSSPWTGQNQPQHF.

This clone has only a few counts. Mismatch with germline at one junction end may stem from a read error. The chain recombines TRBV4-2 with TRBJ1-1; perhaps TRBD1 as D (6 bases). Germline CDR1 is LGHNA and CDR2 is YNFKEQ. This CDR3 spans 12 amino acids. In DNA, the CDR3 is TGTGCCAGCAGTCAAGGGGGGGTTGAAGCTTTCTTT. The encoded protein is CASSQGGVEAFF.

The rearrangement uses TRBV19 and TRBJ1-4; tentatively, D is TRBD1 (6 bases). Germline V gene sequence: CDR1 LNHDA, CDR2 SQIVND (reference sequence). The germline V and J ends were trimmed by 10 bases and 7 bases, with 19 bases remaining between them. This CDR3 contains 14 residues. The CDR3 DNA is TGTGCCACCAGACATGGACAGCGGGGTGAAAAACTGTTTTTT. It is translated as CATRHGQRGEKLFF.

The chain couples TRBV15 to TRBJ2-2, with 9 bases that match TRBD1. Germline V gene data show CDR1 as LNHNV and CDR2 as YYDKDF (reference sequence). The CDR3 consists of 16 residues. V was pared by 4 bases and J by 7 bases, with 10 bases of the junction left unmatched. The chain's CDR3 is CATSKTGGNFGGELFF. The CDR3 bases are TGTGCCACCAGCAAAACAGGGGGCAACTTCGGCGGGGAGCTGTTTTTT.

The V and J genes are TRBV4-3 and TRBJ2-1; the D is unclear. V was cut by 0 bases and J by 4 bases, with 19 bases left in between. Germline CDR1 and CDR2: LGHNA and YSLEER. The CDR3 has 18 amino acids. As DNA, the CDR3 is TGCGCCAGCAGCCAAGATGATCGGTATCGTTTTATTTACAATGAGCAGTTCTTC. Protein product: CASSQDDRYRFIYNEQFF.

The gene calls are TRBV6-6 and TRBJ1-1, with a possible D match to TRBD1 (6 bases). Trimming shortened V by 7 bases and J by 8 bases, and 11 bases separated the two germline ends. The germline V gene has CDR1 MNHNY and CDR2 SVGAGI (reference sequence). The CDR3 sequence is 11 residues long. CDR3 loop: CASTKGGEAFF. The CDR3 bases are TGTGCCAGCACCAAAGGGGGAGAAGCTTTCTTT.

The chain links TRBV5-6 to TRBJ2-4, with TRBD2 matching 9 bases. CDR1 and CDR2 from the germline V gene are SGHDT and YYEEEE. V was pared by 2 bases and J by 8 bases, with 5 bases of the junction left unmatched. The CDR3 has 14 amino acids. The CDR3 spells CASSLGGRVYIQYF. In nucleotides, the CDR3 is TGTGCCAGCAGCTTAGGCGGGAGGGTGTACATTCAGTACTTC.

J is TRBJ2-1 and V is TRBV7-3, with 9 bases identical to TRBD2. J lost 4 bases, V lost 2 bases, and 6 bases had no gene match. The CDR3 covers 16 residues. The germline CDR1 and CDR2 sequences are SGHTA and FQGTGA. This CDR3 is CASSLLGSGRYNEQFF. CDR3 DNA sequence: TGTGCCAGCAGCTTATTGGGTAGCGGGAGATACAATGAGCAGTTCTTC.

The CDR3 DNA reads as TGTGCCAGCAGTTTAACGGGAAGTCTTCCCCTCCACTTT. It translates to CASSLTGSLPLHF. The rearrangement links TRBV28 to TRBJ1-6; D is undetermined. CDR3 length: 13 amino acids. Germline CDR1 is MDHEN and CDR2 is SYDVKM. Trimming shortened V by 2 bases and J by 13 bases, and 12 bases separated the two germline ends.

Regarding this clone: Different DNA sequences within this sample yield the same CDR3. V and J are TRBV4-1 and TRBJ1-2; D gene uncertain. This CDR3 contains 14 residues. V shed 3 bases and J shed 4 bases, with 12 bases lying between them. Germline V gene sequence: CDR1 MGHRA, CDR2 YSYEKL. The CDR3: CASSHPPRGYGYTF. CDR3 nucleotides: TGCGCCAGCAGCCATCCTCCACGGGGCTATGGCTACACCTTC.

This chain uses TRBV5-1 with TRBJ1-1; D gene unclear. The CDR3 extends over 13 amino acids. Per the germline V gene, CDR1 is SGHRS and CDR2 is YFSETQ. V was pared by 5 bases and J by 1 base, with 9 bases between. The DNA of the CDR3 is TGCGCCAGCAGATCTACTCCGAACACTGAAGCTTTCTTT. It specifies CASRSTPNTEAFF.

This clone was counted only a few times. The rearrangement uses TRBV29-1 and TRBJ1-1; the D is unclear. Germline assignment: CDR1 SQVTM and CDR2 ANQGSEA. Between the trimmed V and J ends, which lost 0 bases and 1 base, there was a span of 6 bases. The CDR3 loop spans 13 amino acids. The CDR3 here is CSVEERWNTEAFF. The CDR3 nucleotides read TGCAGCGTTGAAGAGAGATGGAACACTGAAGCTTTCTTT.

The chain has TRBV11-2 and TRBJ2-2; 11 positions agree with TRBD2. The CDR3 spans 17 residues. V shed 0 bases and J 5 bases; nucleotides not matched to a gene: 5. CDR1 SGHAT and CDR2 FQNNGV come from the germline V gene. CDR3 sequence reads: CASSLDLAGGVTGELFF. CDR3 DNA sequence: TGTGCCAGCAGCTTAGATTTAGCGGGAGGGGTTACCGGGGAGCTGTTTTTT.

This clone was detected only once. CDR3 region: CASSALFEGLADTQYF. The CDR3 DNA sequence: TGTGCCAGCAGCGCTCTGTTTGAGGGACTGGCAGATACGCAGTATTTT. V and J are TRBV9 and TRBJ2-3; D is possibly TRBD2 (6 bases). V lost 3 bases to trimming and J lost 4 bases, with 18 bases between them. There are 16 residues in the CDR3. Looked up from germline, CDR1 is SGDLS and CDR2 is YYNGEE.

This clone was seen only a few times. J is TRBJ1-2 and V is TRBV6-5; possibly TRBD1 for D (5 bases). Deletions cut 0 bases from V and 7 bases from J, with 15 bases between. Germline CDR1 is MNHEY and CDR2 is SVGAGI. This CDR3 spans 15 amino acids. CDR3 coding DNA: TGTGCCAGCAGTTACTCCCCCGAAGACAGTCGTGGCTACACCTTC. Encoded protein: CASSYSPEDSRGYTF.

The J gene is TRBJ2-3, the V gene TRBV29-1; the D is unclear. The germline gives CDR1 SQVTM, CDR2 ANQGSEA. The CDR3 totals 14 residues. The V gene lost 4 bases and the J gene lost 2 bases, with 13 bases spanning the gap. DNA of the CDR3: TGCAGCGTTGCTTCTAACAGAAACACAGATACGCAGTATTTT. Protein sequence: CSVASNRNTDTQYF.

DNA for the CDR3: TGCGCCAGCAGCCAAGATGGTAACCTGGGGACAGGGGTAACCATATATTTT. This gives the protein CASSQDGNLGTGVTIYF. This chain joins TRBV4-3 and TRBJ1-3; TRBD1 matches 10 bases. Germline V gene lookup returns CDR1 LGHNA and CDR2 YSLEER. Trimming removed 0 bases from V and 10 bases from J; junction bases left unmatched: 12. There are 17 residues in the CDR3.

The J gene is TRBJ2-5, the V gene TRBV2; D ambiguous. CDR1 SNHLY and CDR2 FYNNEI come from the germline V gene. Trimming cost V 2 bases and J 8 bases, with 6 bases left between them. The CDR3 has 11 residues. The DNA of the CDR3 is TGTGCCAGCAGTGAACGAGGAACCCAGTACTTC. The encoded protein is CASSERGTQYF.

The rearrangement uses TRBV6-5 and TRBJ1-2; D is unresolved. CDR1 is MNHEY and CDR2 is SVGAGI in the germline V gene. V dropped 2 bases and J dropped 4 bases, with 8 bases sitting between them. The CDR3 consists of 13 residues. CDR3 DNA sequence: TGTGCCAGCAGTTACGAGACAACCTATGGCTACACCTTC. This translates into CASSYETTYGYTF.

V is TRBV29-1 and J is TRBJ1-1; 7 positions match TRBD1. Unmatched junction bases numbered 1, after V lost 6 bases and J lost 6 bases. Germline V CDR1 and CDR2: SQVTM, ANQGSEA. The CDR3 loop spans 10 amino acids. Here the CDR3 DNA reads TGCAGCGTGGGACAGCCTGAAGCTTTCTTT. This gives the protein CSVGQPEAFF.

This chain joins TRBV2 and TRBJ1-6; D not certain. Trimming took 4 bases from V and 7 from J, leaving 11 bases between them. Germline V gene data show CDR1 as SNHLY and CDR2 as FYNNEI. The CDR3 consists of 14 residues. CDR3 loop: CASSVQPGNSPLHF. CDR3 bases: TGTGCCAGCAGTGTACAACCCGGGAATTCACCCCTCCACTTT.

The chain employs TRBV4-3 and TRBJ1-1; perhaps TRBD1 as D (5 bases). CDR3 size: 14 residues. Germline CDR1 reads LGHNA; CDR2 reads YSLEER. V lost 1 base, J lost 4 bases, and 10 bases lay in between. CDR3 bases: TGCGCCAGCAGCCAAGGCCCCAGGGCCACTGAAGCTTTCTTT. It is translated as CASSQGPRATEAFF.

The V and J genes are TRBV5-1 and TRBJ1-2; D remains unclear. This CDR3 is 14 amino acids long. Germline loops: CDR1 SGHRS, CDR2 YFSETQ. V lost 1 base and J lost 4, with 11 bases in between. The CDR3 DNA reads as TGCGCCAGCAGCTTGAACCCGGGAGGCTATGGCTACACCTTC. This gives the protein CASSLNPGGYGYTF.

The chain combines TRBV28 with TRBJ2-7; TRBD1 matches 9 bases. Germline V lookup: CDR1 MDHEN, CDR2 SYDVKM. The ends lost 2 bases at V and 3 bases at J; junction bases unmatched: 2. This CDR3 contains 14 residues. Written as DNA, the CDR3 is TGTGCCAGCAGTTTAGGGACAGGGCGCTACGAGCAGTACTTC. The encoded protein is CASSLGTGRYEQYF. The variable domain in full, with the rest retrieved from reference TRBV28 and TRBJ2-7, is DVKVTQSSRYLVKRTGEKVFLECVQDMDHENMFWYRQDPGLGLRLIYFSYDVKMKEKGDIPEGYSVSREKKERFSLILESASTNQTSMYLCASSLGTGRYEQYFGPGTRLTVT.

V gene TRBV5-6 combines with J gene TRBJ1-2; D uncertain. Germline V gives CDR1 SGHDT, CDR2 YYEEEE. CDR3 length equals 13 residues. The germline V and J ends were trimmed by 7 bases and 4 bases, with 14 bases remaining between them. The CDR3 DNA reads as TGTGCCAGCCAGCCGGGTTTCGGCTATGGCTACACCTTC. Translated, it gives CASQPGFGYGYTF.

The chain recombines TRBV6-5 with TRBJ2-7; 7 bases agree with TRBD1. Germline lookup yields CDR1 MNHEY and CDR2 SVGAGI. CDR3 length: 13 amino acids. V gave up 4 bases and J gave up 3 bases; unmatched junction bases: 3. The CDR3 protein is CASSLRQGYEQYF. CDR3 DNA sequence: TGTGCCAGCAGTTTAAGACAGGGCTACGAGCAGTACTTC.

The chain couples TRBV29-1 to TRBJ2-7; D is uncertain. The CDR3 consists of 14 residues. Trimming took 1 base from V and 2 from J, leaving 12 bases between them. Germline-derived CDR1 and CDR2 are SQVTM and ANQGSEA. CDR3 region: CSVEGLPPPYEQYF. The CDR3 DNA follows: TGCAGCGTTGAAGGGCTGCCTCCTCCCTACGAGCAGTACTTC.

V is TRBV6-5 and J is TRBJ1-1, with 7 nucleotides matching TRBD1. Per the germline V gene, CDR1 is MNHEY and CDR2 is SVGAGI. V was pared by 4 bases and J by 2 bases, with 4 bases of the junction left unmatched. This CDR3 comprises 14 residues. This chain's CDR3 is CASSLQGKNTEAFF. The CDR3 nucleotides are TGTGCCAGCAGTTTACAGGGGAAAAACACTGAAGCTTTCTTT.

This sequence joins TRBV28 and TRBJ2-7, with TRBD2 matching over 13 bases. The ends lost 6 bases at V and 6 bases at J; junction bases unmatched: 17. Germline V CDR1 and CDR2: MDHEN, SYDVKM. CDR3 length: 18 amino acids. The CDR3 sequence is CASSQPIIITSGRGEQYF. In DNA, the CDR3 is TGTGCCAGCAGCCAACCCATAATTATCACTAGCGGGAGGGGCGAGCAGTACTTC.